These T cell receptor beta chains were read from a single sample in a study of shared clonotypes between healthy human individuals. The table came from immunoSEQ multiplex PCR; TCRdb's copy has only in-frame clones and leaves some out. The sample holds roughly 2 million clones; roughly 94% are singletons and the top ten take 1.1%. The source material was naive CD8+ T cells sorted from blood. The receptors shown here come from a man younger than 35 in good health. CDR3s include the opening cysteine and the closing phenylalanine or tryptophan. The D gene is left open where the match is weak. Clone size is given for some rows only: seen once, a few or many times, or a class if the clone is expanded.

D gene	J gene	clone size	V gene	CDR3 DNA	CDR3 protein
-	TRBJ2-2	-	TRBV11-2	TGTGCCAGCAGCTTAGATCTGGCAGGGCGCATCGGGGAGCTGTTTTTT	CASSLDLAGRIGELFF
-	TRBJ2-5	-	TRBV13	TGTGCCAGCAGCTCTGGGGAAGAGACCCAGTACTTC	CASSSGEETQYF
-	TRBJ1-1	-	TRBV19	TGTGCCAGTAGTATAGCGCCCGGGAACACTGAAGCTTTCTTT	CASSIAPGNTEAFF
-	TRBJ2-7	-	TRBV6-5	TGTGCCAGCAGTTACTTCCAAGGTTACGAGCAGTACTTC	CASSYFQGYEQYF
-	TRBJ1-4	-	TRBV4-1	TGCGCCAGCAGCCATATACCTTGTCTAGGGAAAGGAAATGAAAAACTGTTTTTT	CASSHIPCLGKGNEKLFF
-	TRBJ2-1	-	TRBV6-5	TGTGCCAGCAGCCCGAGGGGGGAATCCCACAATGAGCAGTTCTTC	CASSPRGESHNEQFF
-	TRBJ1-1	-	TRBV5-6	TGTGCCAGCAGCTTGGCCGGGGAGTGGATGAACACTGAAGCTTTCTTT	CASSLAGEWMNTEAFF
-	TRBJ2-3	-	TRBV6-5	TGTGCCAGCAGTAGTGGGGGCGAAGATACGCAGTATTTT	CASSSGGEDTQYF
-	TRBJ2-7	-	TRBV10-2	TGCGCCAGCAGTTTACTAGAGTCCTCCGGTGAGCAGTACTTC	CASSLLESSGEQYF
-	TRBJ1-1	once	TRBV9	TGTGCCAGCCTTACCCTAGGTGGGGTTTCGATCGGTGAAGCTTTCTTT	CASLTLGGVSIGEAFF
-	TRBJ2-5	-	TRBV2	TGTGCCAGCAGTGAAGCGTACAGGGACGAGACCCAGTACTTC	CASSEAYRDETQYF
TRBD1	TRBJ2-1	-	TRBV9	TGTGCCAGCAGCGTGGGGACAGGGGCATATGAGCAGTTCTTC	CASSVGTGAYEQFF
TRBD1	TRBJ1-4	-	TRBV5-4	TGTGCCAGCAGCTTGGCACCAGGGGCAGGGGGCGTTGAAAAACTGTTTTTT	CASSLAPGAGGVEKLFF
-	TRBJ2-7	-	TRBV25-1	TGTGCCAGCAGTGAGGGGGAAAGCCACGAGCAGTACTTC	CASSEGESHEQYF
-	TRBJ2-3	-	TRBV30	TGTGCCTGGAACGGGCAGGGAGGACCCACAGATACGCAGTATTTT	CAWNGQGGPTDTQYF
-	TRBJ2-3	-	TRBV7-9	TGTGCCAGCAGCTTAGAGTGGACATCATTACTCACAGATACGCAGTATTTT	CASSLEWTSLLTDTQYF
-	TRBJ2-2	-	TRBV4-1	TGCGCCAGCAGCCTTCTTGGAGTCAACACCGGGGAGCTGTTTTTT	CASSLLGVNTGELFF
TRBD2	TRBJ2-7	once	TRBV4-3	TGCGCCAGCAGCCCTGGACTAGCGGGAGCATACGAGCAGTACTTC	CASSPGLAGAYEQYF
-	TRBJ1-5	few	TRBV9	TGTGCCAGCAGCTCCACAGGCCTTGGTCAGCCCCAGCATTTT	CASSSTGLGQPQHF
-	TRBJ1-1	-	TRBV7-2	TGTGCCAGCAGCCCCCTCGGGCCAGTGAACACTGAAGCTTTCTTT	CASSPLGPVNTEAFF
-	TRBJ2-7	-	TRBV10-2	TGCGCCAGCAGTGCGGAGGACCCGCGCGGCGAGCAGTACTTC	CASSAEDPRGEQYF
-	TRBJ2-3	once	TRBV7-2	TGTGCCAGCAGCTTAGGAGGGCCAGGAGATACGCAGTATTTT	CASSLGGPGDTQYF
TRBD2	TRBJ2-3	-	TRBV27	TGTGCCAGCAGTCCCGTTGGGACTAGCGGAGGGTACACAGATACGCAGTATTTT	CASSPVGTSGGYTDTQYF
-	TRBJ1-2	once	TRBV30	TGTGCCTGGAGTGTAGGGGACTATGGCTACACCTTC	CAWSVGDYGYTF
-	TRBJ2-7	-	TRBV15	TGTGCCACCAGCAGTCCCGATAGCTCCTACGAGCAGTACTTC	CATSSPDSSYEQYF
TRBD1	TRBJ1-5	few	TRBV30	TGTGCCTGGAGTGTAGATCGGACAGGGGGAGGCAATCAGCCCCAGCATTTT	CAWSVDRTGGGNQPQHF
TRBD2	TRBJ2-7	-	TRBV28	TGTGCCAGCAGTTTACAGGCGGGAGAGAAACGCGAGCAGTACTTC	CASSLQAGEKREQYF
-	TRBJ2-7	-	TRBV30	TGTGCCTGGAGCCCCGACAACTACGAGCAGTACTTC	CAWSPDNYEQYF
-	TRBJ1-1	-	TRBV5-1	TGCGCCAGCAGCTTGTGGCAGGCGGAGACTGAAGCTTTCTTT	CASSLWQAETEAFF
-	TRBJ2-5	-	TRBV6-6	TGTGCCAGCAGCGCCGCTGGGCCTCGCTTTCAAGAGACCCAGTACTTC	CASSAAGPRFQETQYF
TRBD1	TRBJ2-7	-	TRBV5-5	TGTGCCAGCAGCTCCCCGGGACAGGGGATTGACGAGCAGTACTTC	CASSSPGQGIDEQYF
TRBD1	TRBJ1-3	-	TRBV30	TGTGCCTGGAGGTCCCAGACAGGGGGTAGAGGAAACACCATATATTTT	CAWRSQTGGRGNTIYF
TRBD1	TRBJ2-7	-	TRBV5-1	TGCGCCAGCAGCTTGGCAGGGGGCGATGGCTACGAGCAGTACTTC	CASSLAGGDGYEQYF
-	TRBJ2-5	-	TRBV6-5	TGTGCCAGCAGTTACGTGGGGGCCGCGGAGACCCAGTACTTC	CASSYVGAAETQYF
-	TRBJ1-2	-	TRBV10-3	TGTGCCATCAGTGAGTCTTGGCAGAATAACTATGGCTACACCTTC	CAISESWQNNYGYTF
-	TRBJ1-1	-	TRBV29-1	TGCAGCGTTGAGGGGGGGGGCTCTGAAGCTTTCTTT	CSVEGGGSEAFF
-	TRBJ2-7	-	TRBV6-1	TGTGCCAGCAGCAAAGAGGGAGCCCTCTCCTACGAGCAGTACTTC	CASSKEGALSYEQYF
-	TRBJ1-5	once	TRBV19	TGTGCCAGTAGTATTTTGGGGAATCAGCCCCAGCATTTT	CASSILGNQPQHF
-	TRBJ1-1	-	TRBV9	TGTGCCAGCAGCGTACTTCCACAGGAGGAAGCTTTCTTT	CASSVLPQEEAFF
TRBD2	TRBJ2-1	-	TRBV27	TGTGCCAGCAGCGGACTAGCGGGGGGGGTCGAGCAGTTCTTC	CASSGLAGGVEQFF